The 9 T cell receptor beta chains below all came from one sample that was sequenced in a study of CD4+ T cells in melanoma. Only in-frame clones appear in the TCRdb table, and some are missing; sequencing was by immunoSEQ multiplex PCR. The repertoire holds under 10,000 clones, around two thirds seen once, with about 24% in the top ten. The specimen sequenced was tumor tissue. These receptors all come from a human donor with melanoma.

The V call is TRBV5-6, the J call TRBJ1-2, with a weak D call TRBD1 (5 bases). This CDR3 contains 14 residues. The germline V and J ends were trimmed by 3 bases and 3 bases, with 12 bases remaining between them. Germline-derived CDR1 and CDR2 are SGHDT and YYEEEE. The CDR3: CASSWGREDYGYTF. The CDR3 bases are TGTGCCAGCAGCTGGGGCAGGGAAGACTATGGCTACACCTTC.

V usage is TRBV19 and J usage is TRBJ1-5; possible D gene TRBD1, 6 bases. CDR1 is LNHDA and CDR2 is SQIVND in the germline V gene (reference sequence). This CDR3 comprises 13 residues. With 8 bases removed from V and 4 bases from J, the gap between germline ends came to 12 bases. CDR3 loop: CASSDRANQPQHF. The CDR3 region has the DNA TGTGCCAGTTCGGACAGAGCTAATCAGCCCCAGCATTTT.

The chain employs TRBV5-1 and TRBJ2-7; D assignment may be TRBD1 or TRBD2 (6 bases each). V was shortened by 2 bases and J by 6 bases, with 15 bases between the two germline ends. Germline V gene lookup returns CDR1 SGHRS and CDR2 YFSETQ. The CDR3 spans 14 residues. CDR3 coding DNA: TGCGCCAGCAGCTTAGGAGGGGGGTCCGTCGAGCAGTACTTC. Its translation: CASSLGGGSVEQYF.

The chain recombines TRBV29-1 with TRBJ1-2; D not certain. V was pared by 4 bases and J by 2 bases, with 5 bases between. The CDR3 totals 11 residues. Germline CDR1 is SQVTM and CDR2 is ANQGSEA. The CDR3 DNA sequence: TGCAGCGTTGCTGAAAACTATGGCTACACCTTC. Translating gives CSVAENYGYTF.

The chain has TRBV11-3 and TRBJ1-1; D gene uncertain. V was pared by 1 base and J by 0 bases, with 3 bases between. CDR1 is SGHNT and CDR2 is YENEEA in the germline V gene. The CDR3 runs to 13 residues. The CDR3 sequence: CASSLVVNTEAFF. The CDR3 DNA follows: TGTGCCAGCAGCTTAGTAGTGAACACTGAAGCTTTCTTT.

The rearrangement joins TRBV4-2 to TRBJ1-1, with TRBD1 matching 8 bases. The V and J ends lost 0 bases and 6 bases, in that order; junction bases with no gene match: 6. The CDR3 covers 15 residues. Germline V gene sequence: CDR1 LGHNA, CDR2 YNFKEQ. The CDR3: CASSQDYETGAEAFF. The CDR3 region has the DNA TGTGCCAGCAGCCAAGACTATGAGACAGGGGCTGAAGCTTTCTTT.

This chain connects TRBV7-9 to TRBJ2-7, with TRBD2 as a possible D gene (5 bases). Germline-derived CDR1 and CDR2 are SEHNR and FQNEAQ (reference sequence). This CDR3 has 13 amino acids. The ends were cut back, 4 bases at V and 2 bases at J, with 9 bases in the middle. CDR3 bases: TGTGCCAGCAGCTCACGGGGTACCTACGAGCAGTACTTC. Translating it yields CASSSRGTYEQYF.

The V and J genes are TRBV6-5 and TRBJ2-5; D unclear. Germline V lookup: CDR1 MNHEY, CDR2 SVGAGI. The CDR3 extends over 13 amino acids. V dropped 2 bases and J dropped 3 bases, with 7 bases sitting between them. The DNA of the CDR3 is TGTGCCAGCAGTTACACAGCAAAAGAGACCCAGTACTTC. It is translated as CASSYTAKETQYF.

The chain uses TRBV6-5 and TRBJ2-7, with 7 bases identical to TRBD1. Trimming at V came to 5 bases and at J to 6 bases, leaving 7 bases not matched to a gene. This CDR3 is 13 amino acids long. The germline CDR1 and CDR2 sequences are MNHEY and SVGAGI. This CDR3 reads CASSDRDPSEQYF. CDR3 in DNA: TGTGCCAGCAGTGACAGGGATCCTTCCGAGCAGTACTTC.